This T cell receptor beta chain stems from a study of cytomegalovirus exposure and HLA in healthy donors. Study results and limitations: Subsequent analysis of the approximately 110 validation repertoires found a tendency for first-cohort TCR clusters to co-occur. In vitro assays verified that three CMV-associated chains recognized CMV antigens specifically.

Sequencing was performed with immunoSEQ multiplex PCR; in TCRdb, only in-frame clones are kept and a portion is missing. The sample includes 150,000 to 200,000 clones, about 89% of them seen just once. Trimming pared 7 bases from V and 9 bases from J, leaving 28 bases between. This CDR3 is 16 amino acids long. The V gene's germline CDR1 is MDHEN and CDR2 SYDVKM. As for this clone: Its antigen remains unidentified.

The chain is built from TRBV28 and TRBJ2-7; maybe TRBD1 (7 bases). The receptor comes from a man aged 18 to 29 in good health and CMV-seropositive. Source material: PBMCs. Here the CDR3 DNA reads TGTGCCAGCATTACCCAGGGGGGACCCTCTTTCATTGGGCAGTACTTC. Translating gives CASITQGGPSFIGQYF.